This TCR beta chain comes out of a study of T cells after yellow fever vaccination. This clonotype has just a few counts. TCRdb passed the 5' RACE reads through MiXCR, listing each CDR3 protein once. The repertoire consists of approximately 90,000 distinct CDR3 sequences, with about an eighth occurring once and the leading ten covering about 22%. General study results and limits: There was a possibility that FACS-sorted repertoires contained abundant clonotypes contaminating from the bulk population.

Trimming left V 2 bases short and J 2 bases short, with 7 bases between. The CDR3 has 13 residues. From germline, CDR1 is SGHNT and CDR2 YENEEA. The sample in question was CD8+ T cells not binding an NS4B(214-222) dextramer, sorted from PBMCs, obtained less than 25 days after the first yellow fever vaccination. This receptor was taken from a man aged 18-30 years who received the YFV17D yellow fever vaccine. The genes are TRBV11-3 and TRBJ2-7; D call uncertain. This chain's CDR3 is CASSLYGTYEQYF. The CDR3, as DNA: TGTGCCAGCAGCTTATACGGTACCTACGAGCAGTACTTC.